What follows are 9 T cell receptor beta chains derived from one specimen sequenced in a study of cytomegalovirus exposure and HLA in healthy donors. The PCR used 60 Vbeta and 13 Jbeta primers. The protocol was immunoSEQ multiplex PCR, while the TCRdb copy is restricted to in-frame clones and leaves out a portion. The sample includes 40,000 to 60,000 clones, about three quarters seen only once; the top ten take around 10%. The specimen was PBMCs. All receptors derive from a woman in her fifties or sixties in good health and CMV-seronegative.

The chain carries TRBV5-1 and TRBJ2-7; D is unresolved. The CDR3 has 15 amino acids. Germline V gives CDR1 SGHRS, CDR2 YFSETQ. The V end lost 0 bases, the J end lost 3 bases, and 13 bases lay between the germline ends. CDR3 in amino acids: CASSLAIGQIYEQYF. Here the CDR3 DNA reads TGCGCCAGCAGCTTGGCTATTGGGCAGATCTACGAGCAGTACTTC.

This chain uses TRBV19 with TRBJ2-6; 10 bases line up with TRBD1. The J segment lost 2 bases and the V segment lost 9 bases, leaving 7 bases of the junction unmatched. Germline CDR1 and CDR2: LNHDA and SQIVND (reference sequence). This CDR3 comprises 16 residues. This CDR3 reads CASSPGQGTGANVLTF. The CDR3 nucleotides are TGTGCCAGCTCTCCGGGACAGGGGACTGGGGCCAACGTCCTGACTTTC.

This clone was detected once. The chain links TRBV30 to TRBJ2-7, with 7 bases fitting TRBD2. CDR3 length equals 13 residues. Germline V gene lookup returns CDR1 GTSNPN and CDR2 SVGIG (reference sequence). CDR3 nucleotides: TGTGGGGCAGCGGGGATGGGGCTCTACGAGCAGTACTTC. Its translation is CGAAGMGLYEQYF. Based on the CDR3 plus reference TRBV30 and TRBJ2-7, the full variable domain is SQTIHQWPATLVQPVGSPLSLECTVEGTSNPNLYWYRQAAGRGLQLLFYSVGIGQISSEVPQNLSASRPQDRQFILSSKKLLLSDSGFYLCGAAGMGLYEQYFGPGTRLTVT.

This chain connects TRBV5-1 to TRBJ2-3; TRBD1 is a possible D gene (6 bases). The V gene's germline CDR1 is SGHRS and CDR2 YFSETQ. CDR3 length equals 15 residues. The ends were cut back, 0 bases at V and 2 bases at J, with 10 bases in the middle. The CDR3 coding sequence is TGCGCCAGCAGCTTGGCCGGGGACATCACAGATACGCAGTATTTT. Encoded protein: CASSLAGDITDTQYF. Complete variable domain (other parts from reference TRBV5-1 and TRBJ2-3): KAGVTQTPRYLIKTRGQQVTLSCSPISGHRSVSWYQQTPGQGLQFLFEYFSETQRNKGNFPGRFSGRQFSNSRSEMNVSTLELGDSALYLCASSLAGDITDTQYFGPGTRLTVL.

A word on this clone: Sequence at one end of the junction differs from germline and may be a read error. This chain links TRBV2 with TRBJ2-7, with TRBD2 matching over 7 bases. The length of the CDR3 is 13 residues. Germline V gives CDR1 SNHLY, CDR2 FYNNEI. The CDR3 loop reads CAATRGVAFEKYF. In nucleotides, the CDR3 is TGTGCCGCGACCCGGGGGGTTGCCTTCGAGAAGTACTTC.

This sequence joins TRBV19 and TRBJ2-3; D might be TRBD2 (7 bases). The length of the CDR3 is 13 residues. Trimming left V 4 bases short and J 5 bases short, with 10 bases between. Germline-derived CDR1 and CDR2 are LNHDA and SQIVND (reference sequence). The CDR3 region has the DNA TGTGCCAGTAGTACTAGGGGGGGAGATACGCAGTATTTT. It encodes CASSTRGGDTQYF.

This clone was counted a few times. The chain uses TRBV25-1 and TRBJ2-1, with 11 bases fitting TRBD2. The CDR3 spans 17 residues. With 5 bases clipped from V and 4 bases from J, the junction kept 10 bases outside the gene matches. Germline values: CDR1 MGHDK, CDR2 SYGVNS. The CDR3 nucleotides read TGTGCCAGCAGTTCCACGACCGGGACTAGCGGTTACAATGAGCAGTTCTTC. Amino acids: CASSSTTGTSGYNEQFF.

This chain connects TRBV25-1 to TRBJ1-4; D is ambiguous. This CDR3 comprises 14 residues. V dropped 2 bases and J dropped 9 bases, with 13 bases sitting between them. Germline V lookup: CDR1 MGHDK, CDR2 SYGVNS. This chain's CDR3 is CASSEHSRSQKLFF. In DNA, the CDR3 is TGTGCCAGCAGTGAACATTCAAGGAGCCAAAAACTGTTTTTT.

This chain joins TRBV4-2 and TRBJ1-6; 7 bases align to TRBD1. Germline V gene lookup returns CDR1 LGHNA and CDR2 YNFKEQ. Trimming cost V 0 bases and J 4 bases; bases outside gene matches: 12. The CDR3 length is 19 residues. CDR3 in amino acids: CASSQDSIRGQSYNSPLHF. CDR3 sequence (DNA): TGTGCCAGCAGCCAAGATAGCATACGGGGACAGTCGTATAATTCACCCCTCCACTTT.